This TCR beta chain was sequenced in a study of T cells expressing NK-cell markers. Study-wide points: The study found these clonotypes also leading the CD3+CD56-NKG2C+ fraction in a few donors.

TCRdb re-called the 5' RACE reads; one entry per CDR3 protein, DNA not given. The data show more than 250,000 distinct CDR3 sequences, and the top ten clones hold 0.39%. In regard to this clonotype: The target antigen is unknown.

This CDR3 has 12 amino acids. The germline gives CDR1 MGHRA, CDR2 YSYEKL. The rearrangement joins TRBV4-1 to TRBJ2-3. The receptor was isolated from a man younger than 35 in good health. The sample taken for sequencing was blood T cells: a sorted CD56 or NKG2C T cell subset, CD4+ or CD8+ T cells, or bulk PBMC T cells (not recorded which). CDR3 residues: CASSHPMGTQYF.